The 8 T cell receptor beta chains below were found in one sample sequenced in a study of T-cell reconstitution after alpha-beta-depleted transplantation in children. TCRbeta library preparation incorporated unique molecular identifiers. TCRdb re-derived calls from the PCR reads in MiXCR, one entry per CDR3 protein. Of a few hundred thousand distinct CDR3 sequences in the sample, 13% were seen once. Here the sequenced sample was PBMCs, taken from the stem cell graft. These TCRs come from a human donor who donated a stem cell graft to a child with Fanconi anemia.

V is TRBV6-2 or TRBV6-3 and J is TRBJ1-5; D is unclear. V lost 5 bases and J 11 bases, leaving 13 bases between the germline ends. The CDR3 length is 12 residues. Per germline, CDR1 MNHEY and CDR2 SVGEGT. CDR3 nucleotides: TGTGCCAGCAGTGACCGGATCCTGACCCAGCATTTT. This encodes CASSDRILTQHF.

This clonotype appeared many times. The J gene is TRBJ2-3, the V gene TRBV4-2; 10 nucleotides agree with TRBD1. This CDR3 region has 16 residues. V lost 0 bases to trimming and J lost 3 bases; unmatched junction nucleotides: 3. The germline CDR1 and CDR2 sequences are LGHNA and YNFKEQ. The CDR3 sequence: CASSQEADRGTDTQYF. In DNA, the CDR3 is TGTGCCAGCAGCCAAGAAGCGGACAGGGGGACAGATACGCAGTATTTT.

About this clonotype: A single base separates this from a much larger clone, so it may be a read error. The CDR3 reads CASSARPGVLSTEAFF. In DNA form, the CDR3 reads TGTGCCAGCAGCGCACGCCCCGGAGTATTGAGCACTGAAGCTTTCTTT. This chain links TRBV2 with TRBJ1-1; no clear D. CDR1 is SNHLY and CDR2 is FYNNEI in the germline V gene. V shed 6 bases and J shed 4 bases, with 21 bases lying between them. The CDR3 contains 16 residues.

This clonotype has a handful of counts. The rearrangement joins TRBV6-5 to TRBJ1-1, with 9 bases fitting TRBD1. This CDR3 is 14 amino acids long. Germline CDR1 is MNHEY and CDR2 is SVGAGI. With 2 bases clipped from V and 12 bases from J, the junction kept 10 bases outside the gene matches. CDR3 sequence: CASSYTSGTGRTFF. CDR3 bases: TGTGCCAGCAGTTACACCTCCGGGACAGGGAGAACTTTCTTT.

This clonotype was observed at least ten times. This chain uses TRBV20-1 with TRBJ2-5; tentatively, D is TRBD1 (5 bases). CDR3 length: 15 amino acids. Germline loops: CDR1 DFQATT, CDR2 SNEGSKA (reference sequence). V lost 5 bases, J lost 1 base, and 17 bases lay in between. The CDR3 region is CSARVGLLTQETQYF. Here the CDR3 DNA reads TGCAGTGCTCGGGTGGGGCTCCTCACCCAAGAGACCCAGTACTTC.

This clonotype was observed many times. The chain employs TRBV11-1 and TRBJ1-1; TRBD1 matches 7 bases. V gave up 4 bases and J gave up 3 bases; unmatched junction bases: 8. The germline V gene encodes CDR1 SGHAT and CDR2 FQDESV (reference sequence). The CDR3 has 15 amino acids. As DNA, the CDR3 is TGTGCCAGCAGCTACAGACAGGGTCTGGACACTGAAGCTTTCTTT. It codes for CASSYRQGLDTEAFF.

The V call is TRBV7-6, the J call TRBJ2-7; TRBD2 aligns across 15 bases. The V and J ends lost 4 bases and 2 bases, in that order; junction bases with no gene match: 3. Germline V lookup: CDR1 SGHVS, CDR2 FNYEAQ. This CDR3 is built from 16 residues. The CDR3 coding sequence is TGTGCCAGCAGCTCAGGACTAGCGGGGGGGGCCTACGAGCAGTACTTC. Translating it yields CASSSGLAGGAYEQYF.

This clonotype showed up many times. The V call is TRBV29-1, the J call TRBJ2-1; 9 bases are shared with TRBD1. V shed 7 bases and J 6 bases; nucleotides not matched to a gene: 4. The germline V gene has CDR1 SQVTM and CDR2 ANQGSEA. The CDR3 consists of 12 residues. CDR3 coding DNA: TGCAGCGCTCTGACAGGGGGCAATGAGCAGTTCTTC. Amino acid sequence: CSALTGGNEQFF.